A single sample gave rise to the 21 T cell receptor beta chains below, sequenced in a study of T cells in Graves' hyperthyroidism and ophthalmopathy. The investigators amplified TCR beta CDR3 regions from RNA transcripts. HTBI primers were the set used in a first-round RT-PCR of the TCR CDR3. TCRdb reprocessed the multiplex PCR reads with MiXCR, giving one entry per CDR3 protein. This sample carries roughly 400,000 distinct CDR3 sequences, 11% to 15% of them seen once, and the ten largest clones take 25% to 30%. Sequencing input: blood. The receptor set was obtained from a man aged 50 or older with Graves' ophthalmopathy.

Comment on this clonotype: This may stem from a read error, because a much larger clone lies one nucleotide away. The rearrangement uses TRBV19 and TRBJ1-3; no clear D. Germline CDR1 is LNHDA and CDR2 is SQIVND (reference sequence). The CDR3 totals 15 residues. DNA for the CDR3: TGTGCCAGTAGTCCCCGTCGGATGGCTGGAAACACCGTATATTTT. It specifies CASSPRRMAGNTVYF.

V is TRBV6-1 and J is TRBJ1-2; D perhaps matches TRBD1 (6 bases). CDR1 and CDR2 from the germline V gene are MNHNS and SASEGT. V lost 7 bases, J lost 7 bases, and 16 bases lay in between. The CDR3 runs to 13 residues. The CDR3 spells CASIKNREGGYTF. CDR3 in DNA: TGTGCCAGCATCAAAAACAGGGAGGGTGGCTACACCTTC.

This clonotype was seen many times. The gene calls are TRBV30 and TRBJ2-7, with unresolved D. V was pared by 3 bases and J by 0 bases, with 6 bases between. Germline CDR1 reads GTSNPN; CDR2 reads SVGIG (reference sequence). The CDR3 runs to 12 residues. The CDR3 bases are TGTGCCTGGAGACCGGACTCCTACGAGCAGTACTTC. Protein product: CAWRPDSYEQYF. The variable domain in full, completed from reference TRBV30 and TRBJ2-7, reads SQTIHQWPATLVQPVGSPLSLECTVEGTSNPNLYWYRQAAGRGLQLLFYSVGIGQISSEVPQNLSASRPQDRQFILSSKKLLLSDSGFYLCAWRPDSYEQYFGPGTRLTVT.

In this sample, this clonotype turned up many times. V gene TRBV5-8 combines with J gene TRBJ1-6, with D hard to call. This CDR3 comprises 13 residues. V lost 2 bases and J 8 bases, leaving 8 bases between the germline ends. Germline lookup yields CDR1 SGHTS and CDR2 YDEGEE. This CDR3 is CASSFLGDSPLHF. The CDR3 DNA reads TGTGCCAGCAGCTTCTTGGGAGATTCACCCCTCCACTTT.

The chain has TRBV7-9 and TRBJ2-3, with 9 nucleotides matching TRBD2. J lost 1 base, V lost 3 bases, and 2 bases had no gene match. The CDR3 is 15 residues long. In germline, CDR1 is SEHNR, CDR2 FQNEAQ (reference sequence). As DNA, the CDR3 is TGTGCCAGCAGCTTCAGGACTAGCGGCACAGATACGCAGTATTTT. This encodes CASSFRTSGTDTQYF.

This clonotype has at least ten counts. CDR3 protein: CSVVEGPYEQYF. In DNA, the CDR3 is TGCAGCGTTGTGGAGGGGCCCTACGAGCAGTACTTC. V gene TRBV29-1 combines with J gene TRBJ2-7, with a tentative D call TRBD2 (6 bases). The CDR3 is 12 amino acids. CDR1 and CDR2 (germline): SQVTM, ANQGSEA. Trimming stripped 4 bases from V and 2 bases from J, with 9 bases between.

This clonotype was counted at least ten times. The V gene is TRBV3-1, the J gene TRBJ2-7; D gene uncertain. With 2 bases removed from V and 7 bases from J, the gap between germline ends came to 12 bases. CDR3 length: 13 residues. CDR1 LGHDT and CDR2 YNNKEL come from the germline V gene (reference sequence). The CDR3 DNA sequence: TGTGCCAGCAGCCAACTTGGAGTAGTGGAGCAGTACTTC. It codes for CASSQLGVVEQYF.

There are many counts of this clonotype. The V call is TRBV20-1, the J call TRBJ2-3, with a weak D call TRBD2 (5 bases). Germline loops: CDR1 DFQATT, CDR2 SNEGSKA (reference sequence). This CDR3 has 12 residues. Trimming stripped 6 bases from V and 2 bases from J, with 9 bases between. The CDR3 sequence is CSARAHTDTQYF. In DNA form, the CDR3 reads TGCAGTGCGAGGGCGCACACAGATACGCAGTATTTT.

In the case of this clonotype: One end of the junction does not line up with germline, which may come from a read error. The gene calls are TRBV9 and TRBJ2-3; 8 bases align to TRBD2. The germline V gene encodes CDR1 SGDLS and CDR2 YYNGEE. CDR3 length: 15 amino acids. The CDR3 sequence: CTSSVAVAGPDTQYF. DNA of the CDR3: TGTACCAGCAGCGTAGCGGTAGCGGGACCTGATACGCAGTATTTT. The full variable domain, in which reference TRBV9 and TRBJ2-3 provide the parts outside the CDR3, is DSGVTQTPKHLITATGQRVTLRCSPRSGDLSVYWYQQSLDQGLQFLIQYYNGEERAKGNILERFSAQQFPDLHSELNLSSLELGDSALYFCTSSVAVAGPDTQYFGPGTRLTVL.

This clonotype was seen a few times. The rearrangement uses TRBV6-1 and TRBJ2-1, with 8 bases lining up with TRBD2. The CDR3 extends over 19 amino acids. CDR1 is MNHNS, CDR2 SASEGT, per germline. After removal of 4 bases from V and 7 bases from J, the junction contained 21 bases not matched to a gene. CDR3 nucleotides: TGTGCCAGCAGTGTCCGTGGGGGCGCGCTAGCGGGCGCCCTTAATGAGCAGTTCTTC. Protein: CASSVRGGALAGALNEQFF.

This clonotype was observed at least ten times. The J gene is TRBJ1-4, the V gene TRBV2, with D unresolved. The CDR3 is 16 amino acids. V lost 6 bases and J lost 0, with 14 bases in between. Germline V lookup: CDR1 SNHLY, CDR2 FYNNEI. The CDR3 loop is CASRKGLRATNEKLFF. CDR3 nucleotides: TGTGCCAGCAGAAAAGGTCTGAGGGCAACTAATGAAAAACTGTTTTTT.

This chain joins TRBV12-3 or TRBV12-4 and TRBJ2-7; TRBD2 matches at 8 bases. The trim removed 6 bases at V and 9 bases at J, leaving 16 bases unmatched. This CDR3 contains 15 residues. CDR3: CASSSVAGGISGQYF. Written as DNA, the CDR3 is TGTGCCAGCAGCTCCGTCGCGGGAGGAATCTCCGGGCAGTACTTC.

This clonotype has a handful of counts. The rearrangement joins TRBV5-1 to TRBJ1-1; 10 nucleotides agree with TRBD1. CDR3 length: 14 residues. Germline lookup yields CDR1 SGHRS and CDR2 YFSETQ. J gave up 6 bases and V 4 bases, and 6 bases lay outside the gene matches. The CDR3 protein is CASSVRDRGAEAFF. The CDR3 coding sequence is TGCGCCAGCAGCGTCCGGGACAGGGGAGCTGAAGCTTTCTTT.

This clonotype was counted many times. CDR3 sequence: CASSSPARLNTEAFF. In DNA, the CDR3 is TGTGCCAGCAGTTCCCCTGCCCGGTTGAACACTGAAGCTTTCTTT. This rearrangement joins TRBV28 to TRBJ1-1; D is uncertain. V was cut by 4 bases and J by 0 bases, with 12 bases left in between. Germline V gene lookup returns CDR1 MDHEN and CDR2 SYDVKM. This CDR3 spans 15 amino acids.

This clonotype was counted at least ten times. This chain uses TRBV9 with TRBJ2-1; 11 positions match TRBD2. Germline trimming cut 3 bases from V and 7 bases from J; bases unmatched to any gene: 6. CDR1 is SGDLS, CDR2 YYNGEE, per germline. The CDR3 is 15 amino acids. The CDR3 nucleotides are TGTGCCAGCAGCGCTATAGCGGGAGGGTATAATGAGCAGTTCTTC. Amino acids: CASSAIAGGYNEQFF.

The table lists this clonotype with a few counts. The J gene is TRBJ2-1, the V gene TRBV19; D might be TRBD1 or TRBD2, each matching 5 bases. Germline V gene data show CDR1 as LNHDA and CDR2 as SQIVND (reference sequence). This CDR3 region has 13 residues. Trimming pared 9 bases from V and 5 bases from J, leaving 14 bases between. The CDR3 DNA follows: TGTGCCAGGAGATCCGGGGCCGACAATGAGCAGTTCTTC. Translating it yields CARRSGADNEQFF.

This clonotype was detected only a few times. The CDR3 region has the DNA TGTGCTAGTGGTCTAACAGGGATCTCTGGAAACACCATATATTTT. It codes for CASGLTGISGNTIYF. This chain joins TRBV12-5 and TRBJ1-3; TRBD1 might be the D (6 bases). The CDR3 consists of 15 residues. Germline V gene sequence: CDR1 LGHNT, CDR2 FRNRAP. V shed 5 bases and J shed 0 bases, with 11 bases lying between them. The full variable domain, with the rest looked up from reference TRBV12-5 and TRBJ1-3, is DARVTQTPRHKVTEMGQEVTMRCQPILGHNTVFWYRQTMMQGLELLAYFRNRAPLDDSGMPKDRFSAEMPDATLATLKIQPSEPRDSAVYFCASGLTGISGNTIYFGEGSWLTVV.

This clonotype was found a few times. The CDR3 region is CSVEDPQRNNEQFF. In DNA, the CDR3 is TGCAGCGTTGAAGATCCCCAGCGGAACAATGAGCAGTTCTTC. This chain connects TRBV29-1 to TRBJ2-1; TRBD2 might be the D (5 bases). CDR1 is SQVTM and CDR2 is ANQGSEA in the germline V gene. V lost 0 bases and J lost 5, with 11 bases in between. The CDR3 runs 14 residues.

The chain links TRBV9 to TRBJ2-1, with TRBD2 matching 8 bases. V lost 6 bases, J lost 0 bases, and 8 bases stayed unmatched. CDR1 is SGDLS, CDR2 YYNGEE, per germline. This CDR3 comprises 16 residues. The CDR3: CASKKGSGSSYNEQFF. In nucleotides, the CDR3 is TGTGCCAGCAAGAAGGGAAGCGGGAGCTCCTACAATGAGCAGTTCTTC. The full variable domain, with the rest looked up from reference TRBV9 and TRBJ2-1, is DSGVTQTPKHLITATGQRVTLRCSPRSGDLSVYWYQQSLDQGLQFLIQYYNGEERAKGNILERFSAQQFPDLHSELNLSSLELGDSALYFCASKKGSGSSYNEQFFGPGTRLTVL.

This clonotype came up a few times. Here the CDR3 DNA reads TGTGCCAGCCGGGGTAGGAAAGAGACCCAGTACTTC. It codes for CASRGRKETQYF. The V gene is TRBV6-2 or TRBV6-3, the J gene TRBJ2-5; D is possibly TRBD2 (5 bases). V was shortened by 8 bases and J by 3 bases, with 10 bases between the two germline ends. Germline CDR1 and CDR2: MNHEY and SVGEGT. The CDR3 extends over 12 amino acids.

This clonotype was counted ten times or more. This chain uses TRBV27 with TRBJ2-7; D may be TRBD1 or TRBD2 (5 bases each). CDR1 is MNHEY, CDR2 SMNVEV, per germline (reference sequence). V was shortened by 11 bases and J by 6 bases, with 17 bases between the two germline ends. The CDR3 extends over 12 amino acids. DNA for the CDR3: TGTGCCGCAGGAATATCTGGGGGCGAGCAGTACTTC. Translating it yields CAAGISGGEQYF.